A selection of T cell receptor beta chains follows, all from one sample in a study of blood T cell repertoires in COVID-19. Method: immunoSEQ multiplex PCR; TCRdb's copy keeps in-frame clones and lacks some. The repertoire has about 240,000 clones, roughly 87% of them found once; the top ten carry approximately 7.5%. Sequenced input: peripheral blood. The receptors here all came from a man between 60 and 75 years old who had recovered from COVID-19. Each CDR3 is given with its conserved first and last residue. D genes are given only for firm matches. Clone size is not always given. Where it is, it says once, few, many or a class for expanded clones.

d_gene: .; j_gene: TRBJ1-3; abundance: .; v_gene: TRBV25-1; CDR3aa: CASISGVTSGNTIYF; CDR3nt: TGTGCCAGCATTTCAGGGGTCACCTCTGGAAACACCATATATTTT
d_gene: .; j_gene: TRBJ1-6; abundance: few; v_gene: TRBV19; CDR3aa: CASSGSYNSPLHF; CDR3nt: TGTGCCAGTAGCGGTTCCTATAATTCACCCCTCCACTTT
d_gene: TRBD1; j_gene: TRBJ2-6; abundance: few; v_gene: TRBV5-1; CDR3aa: CASSLERTGGSGANVLTF; CDR3nt: TGCGCCAGCAGCTTGGAAAGGACAGGGGGTTCTGGGGCCAACGTCCTGACTTTC
d_gene: TRBD2; j_gene: TRBJ2-3; abundance: once; v_gene: TRBV18; CDR3aa: CASSQTSGGSTDTQYF; CDR3nt: TGTGCCAGCTCGCAGACTAGCGGGGGGTCCACAGATACGCAGTATTTT
d_gene: .; j_gene: TRBJ1-1; abundance: .; v_gene: TRBV30; CDR3aa: CAWTLGHGGTEAFF; CDR3nt: TGTGCCTGGACACTCGGACACGGGGGCACTGAAGCTTTCTTT
d_gene: .; j_gene: TRBJ1-2; abundance: .; v_gene: TRBV15; CDR3aa: CATSRRGKYYGYTF; CDR3nt: TGTGCCACCAGCAGGCGGGGTAAATACTATGGCTACACCTTC
d_gene: .; j_gene: TRBJ2-2; abundance: .; v_gene: TRBV28; CDR3aa: CASVPGHRGTGELFF; CDR3nt: TGTGCCAGCGTCCCGGGACATCGTGGCACCGGGGAGCTGTTTTTT
d_gene: TRBD2; j_gene: TRBJ2-1; abundance: .; v_gene: TRBV7-9; CDR3aa: CASSPPLAGGNNEQFF; CDR3nt: TGTGCCAGCTCGCCCCCTCTCGCGGGGGGTAACAATGAGCAGTTCTTC
d_gene: .; j_gene: TRBJ1-1; abundance: .; v_gene: TRBV6-5; CDR3aa: CASSQGRHTEAFF; CDR3nt: TGTGCCAGCAGCCAGGGCAGGCACACTGAAGCTTTCTTT
d_gene: .; j_gene: TRBJ2-1; abundance: .; v_gene: TRBV6-5; CDR3aa: CASSYSRDNEQFF; CDR3nt: TGTGCCAGCAGTTACTCCCGGGACAATGAGCAGTTCTTC
d_gene: TRBD1; j_gene: TRBJ1-3; abundance: .; v_gene: TRBV5-1; CDR3aa: CASSFGQASGNTIYF; CDR3nt: TGCGCCAGCAGCTTTGGACAGGCCTCTGGAAACACCATATATTTT
d_gene: .; j_gene: TRBJ2-1; abundance: .; v_gene: TRBV18; CDR3aa: CASSPFGPRRGQYNEQFF; CDR3nt: TGTGCCAGCTCACCATTTGGACCTAGGCGGGGCCAGTACAATGAGCAGTTCTTC
d_gene: .; j_gene: TRBJ1-4; abundance: .; v_gene: TRBV19; CDR3aa: CASRYEDGANEKLFF; CDR3nt: TGTGCCAGCCGGTATGAAGATGGTGCTAATGAAAAACTGTTTTTT
d_gene: .; j_gene: TRBJ2-3; abundance: .; v_gene: TRBV5-1; CDR3aa: CASSLGYPTDTQYF; CDR3nt: TGCGCCAGCAGCTTGGGTTATCCCACAGATACGCAGTATTTT